This T cell receptor beta chain was recorded in a study of cytomegalovirus exposure and HLA in healthy donors (dated by TCRdb to 2017 to 2019). The study in broad terms: According to an earlier analysis of 587 of the donors, about 179 million T cells yielded over 100 million unique TCR beta sequences and roughly 280 Gb of sequence data. The study aimed to test whether cataloging public T cell receptors could reveal signatures of past pathogen exposure. In addition to the first cohort of roughly 700 subjects, a separate validation cohort of approximately 130 different subjects was used. A later genetic analysis used genome-wide SNP genotypes for 398 of the 666 donors, treating that subset as a discovery cohort. A handful of DR-DQ haplotypes were handled as single units for association and clustering because linkage in the cohort was strong. An earlier analysis of some 500 of the donors used high-throughput TCR beta sequencing to judge whether each TCR beta V gene segment behaved as functional or pseudogenic. Rather than using new phenotypic data, the later analysis identified candidate immune exposures from TCR beta sequences and from how often those sequences occurred across donors. A later analysis re-analyzed previously published TCR beta repertoires from 666 donors and added high-resolution HLA genotyping to study TCR occurrence patterns. Roughly 310 gigabases of sequencing data and approximately 85 million unique TCR sequences were included in an early release covering about 700 HLA-typed donors. Every discovery cohort repertoire had been produced on one sequencing platform. High-throughput TCR immunosequencing, statistical association of individual TCRs with disease status, and machine learning were combined to predict cytomegalovirus infection status. Across about 380 genotyped donors of the cohort, an average of approximately 240,000 unique TCR beta nucleotide sequences per donor were sequenced, and around 20% of those sequences were non-productive. Alongside the repertoire data, information on donor age, sex, ethnicity and CMV serostatus was compiled. HLA typing covered class I and class II loci at four-digit resolution. Among the roughly 400 genotyped donors, 75% to 90% belonged to the genetic ancestry cluster associated with self-reported Caucasian donors. The number of donors typed differed by locus, with roughly 629-640 for A, B, C, DRB1 and DQB1, about 500 for DQA1, 606 for DPA1, and some 440 for DPB1. The study profiled the T cell repertoires of under 700 subjects by immunosequencing and related them to cytomegalovirus serostatus. Broad study findings and their caveats: A few of the identified cytomegalovirus-associated TCR beta chains were confirmed in vitro to be specific for cytomegalovirus antigens. CMV serostatus was the only immune exposure information available for the cohort. Linkage disequilibrium might explain the correlated functional status among segregating V segments, but an unknown experimental factor could not be ruled out. HLA typing was unavailable for some donors at each locus, so association tests used only the typed subset. A later analysis found that HLA-associated TCR beta chains were more clonally expanded and had lower generation probabilities than equally common non-associated chains. The classifier was reported to diagnose cytomegalovirus status with high specificity and sensitivity in both the original and validation cohorts. A group of highly shared sequence variants was considered likely to be a technical artifact of the sequencing pipeline. It was suggested by the authors that the approach could potentially be generalized to other disease states and immunological phenotypes. Compared with the roughly 600-donor mean, donors in an Asian-associated ancestry cluster had fewer N-insertions in productive TCRs, according to a later genetic analysis. While some public TCRs were present in many individuals, most TCR sequences turned up only very rarely across donors. A later analysis reported that several top co-occurrence clusters appeared linked to parvovirus B19, influenza, CMV and Epstein-Barr virus. Presence/absence analyses assumed roughly uniform sequencing depth across donors, an assumption that may not hold. In an earlier analysis of about 600 of the donors, most TCR beta V segments appeared in productive rearrangements about 90% or about 30% of the time, broadly matching IMGT annotations. A later genetic analysis associated a missense DCLRE1C variant with V-gene and J-gene trimming of TCR beta chains, and an independent cohort replicated the association. At a false discovery rate of 0.05, a later analysis linked some 17,000 TCR beta sequences to specific HLA alleles. A further reported finding was that TCR beta sequences accurately predicted the HLA-A and HLA-B alleles for most subjects in the first cohort. A total of 164 TCR beta chains were listed by the study as associated with cytomegalovirus. The earlier analysis of around 600 of the donors excluded 15 to 20 rarely observed V segments, including chromosome 9 orphons, because counts were too low. The cohort was sequenced for TCR beta chains only, and without alpha or paired-chain data the features that could be detected were limited. Strong co-occurrence of HLA alleles, especially DR and DQ, made assigning TCR associations to individual alleles difficult. The 87-base-pair reads could not distinguish some IMGT-functional V segments, including TRBV6-2 and TRBV6-3, so those segments were excluded. Most CMV-associated TCR beta chains appeared to be HLA-restricted in a later analysis, and the HLA associations seemed to be driven largely by CMV exposure. In a later analysis, the rate of TCR association differed among HLA loci, with DRB1 alleles having the most associated TCRs and HLA-C alleles having the fewest.

Library creation used the immunoSEQ multiplex PCR assay. For the multiplex PCR, a mixture combining 60 forward primers for TCR Vbeta segments and 13 reverse primers for TCR Jbeta segments was used. A multiplex PCR assay on genomic DNA amplified the CDR3 region of rearranged TCR beta genes. The amplified TCR beta libraries were sequenced on the Illumina HiSeq System as 87-base-pair reads. The published analysis was carried out like this. A later analysis counted about 82 million unique TCR beta chains across the roughly 700 repertoires, and some 11 million of these chains were shared by at least two donors. Raw reads were error-corrected and collapsed into unique sequences by a nearest-neighbor algorithm in which closely related sequences were merged to remove PCR and sequencing errors. V, D and J gene segments were assigned by aligning CDR3 sequences to IMGT reference sequences. Each retained sequence needed at least a six-nucleotide match to both a V gene segment and a J gene segment. Rearrangements were called productive when the CDR3 lacked stop codons and stayed in frame with V and J; all others were non-productive. Following IMGT convention, CDR3 was defined as the stretch from the second conserved V-encoded cysteine up to the conserved J-encoded phenylalanine. Sequences without an unambiguous match to a single V gene segment were excluded from the earlier analysis of 450 to 650 of the donors. In an earlier analysis of approximately 550 of the donors, V segments were called functional above 56.7% productive rearrangements and were called segregating when the between-donor standard deviation exceeded 5%. A statistical classification framework was built to diagnose cytomegalovirus status from the catalog of TCR beta chain sequences. V and J gene assignment, in a later analysis, came from comparing TCR nucleotide sequences with IMGT/GENE-DB human TR gene sequences. The TCRdist pipeline was used in a later analysis to assign CDR3 sequences and most-parsimonious VDJ recombination scenarios. In a later analysis, each TCR beta chain was defined by its CDR3 amino acid sequence together with its V-gene family, and reads without a unique V-gene family were excluded. A later analysis removed nearly 600 highly shared, low-generation-probability nucleotide sequences to deal with suspected cross-contamination and a sequencing artifact. In a later analysis, a clonal expansion index for each public chain was calculated from normalized within-repertoire ranks of inferred template counts. A later analysis computed generation probabilities with a VDJ recombination model fitted to out-of-frame rearrangements, and checked the results against IGoR. In a later analysis, TCR-TCR, TCR-HLA and TCR-CMV co-occurrence was scored with hypergeometric tests, and a repertoire-size bias correction was applied to TCR pairs. In a later analysis, false discovery rates were estimated by permuting HLA or CMV assignments 20 times. In a later analysis, co-occurring TCRs were grouped using DBSCAN, and TCRdist sequence similarity was added for clustering within HLA-allele-positive subsets. For co-occurrence clustering, repertoires with fewer than 30,000 or more than 120,000 public chains were excluded, along with roughly 5 repertoires with anomalous nucleotide sharing. TCRdb re-hosts the immuneACCESS table, in-frame sequences only. Its copies lack some clones; in the studies checked, an unresolved V gene accounts for under half of them, and the cause for the rest is not known. The V and J calls and clone size come from that table; D and trimming were worked out from the DNA. The sample table on file contains just under 90,000 clones. Together, the top ten hold just over 5.5% of the sample.

The junction shows trimming of 4 bases on V and 9 bases on J, plus 22 bases between the germline ends. From the cysteine through the phenylalanine, the CDR3 covers 16 amino acids. This entry keeps only the CDR3 DNA: 48 bases, framed from base 1. Taken from the germline V gene, the CDR1 and CDR2 loops are SGDLS and YYNGEE. The cohort was made up of about 610 healthy bone marrow donors. At the time of sampling, all cohort members were nominally healthy, though unrecorded immune exposures were likely present. The donor tested CMV seropositive, placing the donor among the roughly 300 seropositive members of the cohort. A peripheral blood sample was collected from each donor, and TCR beta sequencing was performed on peripheral blood mononuclear cells. The Qiagen DNeasy Blood Extraction Kit was used to extract genomic DNA from the blood cell samples. Comments on this clone: Its binding antigen is unknown.

This TCR was sampled from a girl between 5 and 17 years old in good health and CMV-seropositive. The V and J segments used are TRBV9 and TRBJ1-4, with TRBD1 perhaps the D gene, on 5 matching bases. The sequencing sample was made of PBMCs. The DNA reads as follows: TGTGCCAGCAGCCGTGAAGCCAATCCCGGGGGGAAAAAACTGTTTTTT. Translated, this is CASSREANPGGKKLFF.